Listed here is a single T cell receptor beta chain. This entry is derived from a study of T cell clonotyping in hematopoietic cell transplantation. CDR3 size: 13 residues. The V gene lost 6 bases and the J gene lost 1 base, with 9 bases spanning the gap. Looked up from germline, CDR1 is MNHNY and CDR2 is SVGAGI (reference sequence). The assay was immunoSEQ multiplex PCR, and TCRdb's table has in-frame clones only and misses some. Among 3,500 to 5,500 clones listed, roughly 96% were seen once. The sample was PBMCs, taken 100 days after allogeneic stem cell transplant. The source is a male patient aged 40-55 years who had an allogeneic stem cell transplant from a related donor, so the T cells may come from the graft donor. Some clones in this sample may be carry-over from other donors' samples. The V and J genes are TRBV6-6 and TRBJ1-1; D possibly corresponds to TRBD1 (6 bases). CDR3 coding DNA: TGTGCCAGCAGCAGGGGCCAGAACACTGAAGCTTTCTTT. Translated, it gives CASSRGQNTEAFF.